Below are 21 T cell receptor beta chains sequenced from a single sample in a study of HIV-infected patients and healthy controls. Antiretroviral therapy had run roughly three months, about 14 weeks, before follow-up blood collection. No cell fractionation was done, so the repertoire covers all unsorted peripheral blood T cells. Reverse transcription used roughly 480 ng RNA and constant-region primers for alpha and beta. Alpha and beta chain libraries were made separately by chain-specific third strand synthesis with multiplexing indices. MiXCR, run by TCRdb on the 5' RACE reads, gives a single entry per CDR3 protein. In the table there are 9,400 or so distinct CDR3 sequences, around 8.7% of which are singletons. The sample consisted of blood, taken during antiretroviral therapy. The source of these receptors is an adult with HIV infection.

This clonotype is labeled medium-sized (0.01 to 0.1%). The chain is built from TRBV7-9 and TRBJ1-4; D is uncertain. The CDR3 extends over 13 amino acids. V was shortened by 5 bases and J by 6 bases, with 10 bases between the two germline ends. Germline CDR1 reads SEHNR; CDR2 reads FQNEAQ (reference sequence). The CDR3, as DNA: TGTGCCAGCAGCCTCCAGGCGGATGAAAAACTGTTTTTT. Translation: CASSLQADEKLFF. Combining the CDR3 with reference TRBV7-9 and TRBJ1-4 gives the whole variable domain DTGVSQNPRHKITKRGQNVTFRCDPISEHNRLYWYRQTLGQGPEFLTYFQNEAQLEKSRLLSDRFSAERPKGSFSTLEIQRTEQGDSAMYLCASSLQADEKLFFGSGTQLSVL.

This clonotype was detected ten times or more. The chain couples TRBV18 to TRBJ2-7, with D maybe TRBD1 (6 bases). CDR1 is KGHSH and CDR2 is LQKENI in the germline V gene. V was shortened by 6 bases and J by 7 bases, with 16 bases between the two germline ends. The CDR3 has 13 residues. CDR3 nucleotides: TGTGCCAGCTCGCCGGACAGAGTTGGAGAGCAGTACGTC. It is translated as CASSPDRVGEQYV.

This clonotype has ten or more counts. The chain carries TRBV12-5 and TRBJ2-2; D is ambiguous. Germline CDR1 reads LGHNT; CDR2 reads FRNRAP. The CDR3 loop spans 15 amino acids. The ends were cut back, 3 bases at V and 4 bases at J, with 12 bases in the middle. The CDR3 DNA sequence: TGTGCTAGTGGTTTCATAACCGTAGGCACCGGGGAGCTGTTTTTT. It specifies CASGFITVGTGELFF.

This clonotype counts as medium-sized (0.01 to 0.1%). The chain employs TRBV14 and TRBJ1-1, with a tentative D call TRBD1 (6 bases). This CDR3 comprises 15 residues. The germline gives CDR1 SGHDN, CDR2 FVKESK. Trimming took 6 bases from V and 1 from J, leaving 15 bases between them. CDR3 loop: CASSPIGQQNTEAFF. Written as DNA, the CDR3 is TGTGCCAGCAGTCCGATAGGACAGCAGAACACTGAAGCTTTCTTT.

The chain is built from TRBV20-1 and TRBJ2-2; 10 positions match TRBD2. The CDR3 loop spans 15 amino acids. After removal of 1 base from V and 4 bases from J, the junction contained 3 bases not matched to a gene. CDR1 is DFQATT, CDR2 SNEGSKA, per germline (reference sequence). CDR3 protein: CSARGVAGGTGELFF. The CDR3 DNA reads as TGCAGTGCTAGAGGAGTAGCGGGAGGCACCGGGGAGCTGTTTTTT.

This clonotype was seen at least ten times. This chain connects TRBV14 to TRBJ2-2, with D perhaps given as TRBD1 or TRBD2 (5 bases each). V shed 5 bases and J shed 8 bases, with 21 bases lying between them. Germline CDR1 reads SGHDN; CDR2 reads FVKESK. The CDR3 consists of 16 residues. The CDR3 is CASSTRDLLPTGELFF. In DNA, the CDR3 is TGTGCCAGCAGCACCCGGGACCTCCTGCCGACTGGGGAGCTGTTTTTT.

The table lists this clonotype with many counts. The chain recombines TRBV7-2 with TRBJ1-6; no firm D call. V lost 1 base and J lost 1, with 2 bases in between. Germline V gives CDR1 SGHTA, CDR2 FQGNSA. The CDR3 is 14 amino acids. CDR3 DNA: TGTGCCAGCAGCTTAGGTTCCTATAATTCACCCCTCCACTTT. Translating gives CASSLGSYNSPLHF.

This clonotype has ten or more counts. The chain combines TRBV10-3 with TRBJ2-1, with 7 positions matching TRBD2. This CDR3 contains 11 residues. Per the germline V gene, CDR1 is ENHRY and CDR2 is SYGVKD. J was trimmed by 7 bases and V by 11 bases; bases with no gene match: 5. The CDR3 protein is CAVYSGNEQFF. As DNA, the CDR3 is TGTGCCGTCTATAGCGGGAATGAGCAGTTCTTC.

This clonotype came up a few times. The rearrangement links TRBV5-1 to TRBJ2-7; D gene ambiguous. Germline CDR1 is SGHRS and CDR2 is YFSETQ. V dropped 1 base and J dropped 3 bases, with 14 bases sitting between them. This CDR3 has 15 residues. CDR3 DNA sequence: TGCGCCAGCAGCTTGACCCCCGGGTCCAACTACGAGCAGTACGTC. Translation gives CASSLTPGSNYEQYV.

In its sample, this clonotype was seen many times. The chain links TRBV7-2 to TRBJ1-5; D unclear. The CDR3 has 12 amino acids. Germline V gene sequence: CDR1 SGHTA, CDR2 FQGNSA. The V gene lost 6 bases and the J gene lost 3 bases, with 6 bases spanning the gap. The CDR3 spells CASRKDNQPQHF. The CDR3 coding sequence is TGTGCCAGCAGAAAAGACAATCAGCCCCAGCATTTT.

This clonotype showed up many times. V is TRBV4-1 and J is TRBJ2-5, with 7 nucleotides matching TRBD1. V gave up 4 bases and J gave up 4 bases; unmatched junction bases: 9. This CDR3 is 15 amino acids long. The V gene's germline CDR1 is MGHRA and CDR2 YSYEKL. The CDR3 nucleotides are TGCGCCAGCAGCCCAGGAAGGGGGCTGGGAGAGACCCAGTACTTC. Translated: CASSPGRGLGETQYF.

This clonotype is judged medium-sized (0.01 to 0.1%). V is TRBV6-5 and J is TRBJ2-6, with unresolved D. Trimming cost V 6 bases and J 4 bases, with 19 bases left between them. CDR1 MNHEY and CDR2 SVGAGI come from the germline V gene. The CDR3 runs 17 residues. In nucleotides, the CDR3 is TGTGCCAGCAGCTTGGGGTGGGGTTCACCCGGGGCCAACGTCCTGACTTTC. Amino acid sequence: CASSLGWGSPGANVLTF.

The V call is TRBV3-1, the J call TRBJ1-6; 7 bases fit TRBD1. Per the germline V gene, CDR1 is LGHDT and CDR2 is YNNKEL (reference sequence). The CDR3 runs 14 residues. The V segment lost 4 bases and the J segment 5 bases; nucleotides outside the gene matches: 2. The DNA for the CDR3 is TGTGCCAGCAGCCCGGGACAGAATAATTCACCCCTCCACTTT. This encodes CASSPGQNNSPLHF.

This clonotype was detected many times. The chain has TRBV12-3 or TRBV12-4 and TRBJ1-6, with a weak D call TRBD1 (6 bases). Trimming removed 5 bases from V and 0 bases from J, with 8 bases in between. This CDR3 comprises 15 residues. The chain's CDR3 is CASSPQGSYNSPLHF. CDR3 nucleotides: TGTGCCAGCAGTCCACAGGGCTCCTATAATTCACCCCTCCACTTT.

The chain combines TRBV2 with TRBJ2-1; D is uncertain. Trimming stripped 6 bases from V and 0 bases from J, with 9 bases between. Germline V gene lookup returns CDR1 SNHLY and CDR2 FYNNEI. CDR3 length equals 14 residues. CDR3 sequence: CASSLWSSYNEQFF. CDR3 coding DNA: TGTGCCAGCAGCCTTTGGTCCTCCTACAATGAGCAGTTCTTC.

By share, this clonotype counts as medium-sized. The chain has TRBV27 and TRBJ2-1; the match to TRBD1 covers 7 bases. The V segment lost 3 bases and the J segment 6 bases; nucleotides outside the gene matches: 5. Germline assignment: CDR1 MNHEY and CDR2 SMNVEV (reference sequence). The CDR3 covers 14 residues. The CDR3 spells CASSFRGQINEQFF. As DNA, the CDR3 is TGTGCCAGCAGTTTCCGGGGACAGATCAATGAGCAGTTCTTC.

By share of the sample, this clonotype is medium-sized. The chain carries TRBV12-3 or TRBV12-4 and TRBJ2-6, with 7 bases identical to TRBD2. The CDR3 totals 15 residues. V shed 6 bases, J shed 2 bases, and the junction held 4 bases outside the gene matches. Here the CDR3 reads CASSAAGAGANVLTF. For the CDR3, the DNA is TGTGCCAGCAGCGCGGCGGGGGCTGGGGCCAACGTCCTGACTTTC.

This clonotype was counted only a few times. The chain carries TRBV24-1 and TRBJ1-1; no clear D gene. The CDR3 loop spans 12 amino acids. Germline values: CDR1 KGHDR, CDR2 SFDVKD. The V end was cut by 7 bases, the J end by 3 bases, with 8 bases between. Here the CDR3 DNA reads TGTGCCACCAGGGGATGGGACACTGAAGCTTTCTTT. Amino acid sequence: CATRGWDTEAFF.

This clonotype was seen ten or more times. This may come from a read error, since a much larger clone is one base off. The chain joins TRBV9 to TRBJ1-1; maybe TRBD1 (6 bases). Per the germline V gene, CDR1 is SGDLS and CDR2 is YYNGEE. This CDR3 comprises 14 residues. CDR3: CSSSVAGTPAEAFF. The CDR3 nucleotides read TGTTCCAGCAGCGTAGCCGGGACACCTGCTGAAGCTTTCTTT.

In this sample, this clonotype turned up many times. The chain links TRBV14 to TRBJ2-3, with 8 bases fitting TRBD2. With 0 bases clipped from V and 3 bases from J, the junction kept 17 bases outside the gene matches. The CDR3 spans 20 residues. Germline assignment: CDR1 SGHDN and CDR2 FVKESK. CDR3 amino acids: CASSQDNRRFYAGGTDTQYF. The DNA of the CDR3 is TGTGCCAGCAGCCAAGATAACAGACGGTTTTACGCGGGGGGAACAGATACGCAGTATTTT.

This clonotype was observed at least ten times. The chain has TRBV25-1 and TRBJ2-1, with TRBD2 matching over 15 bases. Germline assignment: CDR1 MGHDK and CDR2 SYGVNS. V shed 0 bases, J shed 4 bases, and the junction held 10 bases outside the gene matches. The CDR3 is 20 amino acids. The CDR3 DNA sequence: TGTGCCAGCAGTGAATATTCCGGACTAGCGGGAGGGTTCTCTTACAATGAGCAGTTCTTC. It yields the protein CASSEYSGLAGGFSYNEQFF.